The 16 T cell receptor beta chains presented below share a single source sample, sequenced in a study of shared clonotypes between healthy human individuals. Data came from immunoSEQ multiplex PCR; TCRdb stores just in-frame clones and leaves some out. The data show around 430,000 clones, about four fifths seen once. Input material: PBMCs. These receptors all stem from a woman in her 40s in good health. Some clones in this sample may be carry-over from other donors' samples.

The V gene is TRBV5-6, the J gene TRBJ2-3; D possibly corresponds to TRBD2 (6 bases). CDR1 and CDR2 (germline): SGHDT, YYEEEE. V was clipped by 3 bases and J by 3 bases, with 17 bases between them. The CDR3 is 16 amino acids. The chain's CDR3 is CASSSYGGSGTDTQYF. The DNA for the CDR3 is TGTGCCAGCAGCTCTTATGGGGGGAGCGGGACAGATACGCAGTATTTT.

Here the CDR3 reads CASSLRAGQGPEAFF. CDR3 bases: TGTGCCAGCAGCTTACGGGCGGGACAGGGCCCTGAAGCTTTCTTT. This sequence joins TRBV6-6 and TRBJ1-1; 9 nucleotides match TRBD1. V gave up 6 bases and J gave up 6 bases; unmatched junction bases: 11. From germline, CDR1 is MNHNY and CDR2 SVGAGI (reference sequence). The CDR3 has 15 residues.

The genes are TRBV10-3 and TRBJ2-3; 11 nucleotides agree with TRBD1. Germline assignment: CDR1 ENHRY and CDR2 SYGVKD. The CDR3 totals 15 residues. V lost 6 bases to trimming and J lost 3 bases; unmatched junction nucleotides: 5. The CDR3 sequence: CAISTGTGGTDTQYF. CDR3 coding DNA: TGTGCCATCAGCACCGGGACAGGGGGAACAGATACGCAGTATTTT.

As to this clone: A much larger clone differs by one base, so this may be a read error. V gene TRBV10-3 combines with J gene TRBJ1-1, with D hard to call. Between the trimmed V and J ends, which lost 2 bases and 3 bases, there was a span of 13 bases. The CDR3 is made up of 15 amino acids. The germline V gene has CDR1 ENHRY and CDR2 SYGVKD. CDR3 loop: CAISEPRRSDTEAFF. In DNA form, the CDR3 reads TGTGCCATCAGTGAGCCGAGACGGTCGGACACTGAAGCTTTCTTT.

The chain is built from TRBV18 and TRBJ2-5; 10 bases match TRBD2. The end of the DNA aligns better with TRBJ2-7, so the J call may be wrong. CDR1 KGHSH and CDR2 LQKENI come from the germline V gene. This CDR3 is built from 15 residues. In DNA, the CDR3 is TGTGCCAGCTCACCTTGGCTAGCGGGAGAAGGCGAGCAGTACTTC. This sequence encodes CASSPWLAGEGEQYF.

This clone was seen just once. The CDR3 bases are TGTGCCAGCAGCTCCCGGACCAGCTCCCTCTACGAGCAGTACTTC. Translation: CASSSRTSSLYEQYF. The chain carries TRBV11-1 and TRBJ2-7; D is unclear. Trimming pared 4 bases from V and 3 bases from J, leaving 16 bases between. The CDR3 consists of 15 residues. In germline, CDR1 is SGHAT, CDR2 FQDESV (reference sequence). Together with reference TRBV11-1 and TRBJ2-7, the CDR3 gives the full variable domain: EAEVAQSPRYKITEKSQAVAFWCDPISGHATLYWYRQILGQGPELLVQFQDESVVDDSQLPKDRFSAERLKGVDSTLKIQPAELGDSAMYLCASSSRTSSLYEQYFGPGTRLTVT.

The gene calls are TRBV29-1 and TRBJ1-1, with TRBD1 matching 8 bases. The CDR3 runs to 14 residues. With V trimmed by 7 bases and J by 1 base, 8 bases remained unmatched. Germline assignment: CDR1 SQVTM and CDR2 ANQGSEA. CDR3 sequence reads: CSANGQGSNTEAFF. DNA for the CDR3: TGCAGCGCCAACGGACAGGGCTCGAACACTGAAGCTTTCTTT.

The rearrangement links TRBV7-8 to TRBJ1-2; 8 bases agree with TRBD1. The V gene end was trimmed by 5 bases and the J gene end by 4 bases; junction bases not matched to a gene: 3. Germline V lookup: CDR1 SGHVS, CDR2 FQNEAQ. CDR3 length: 13 residues. This chain's CDR3 is CASSLGTGYGYTF. The CDR3 nucleotides read TGTGCCAGCAGCCTTGGGACAGGCTATGGCTACACCTTC.

Relative to its sample, this clone is medium-sized. V usage is TRBV7-8 and J usage is TRBJ2-7, with 12 bases fitting TRBD1. CDR1 and CDR2 (germline): SGHVS, FQNEAQ. J gave up 6 bases and V 5 bases, and 5 bases lay outside the gene matches. The CDR3 covers 14 residues. The CDR3 here is CASSQGQGAGEQYF. In DNA, the CDR3 is TGTGCCAGCAGCCAGGGACAGGGGGCAGGCGAGCAGTACTTC.

This chain links TRBV10-3 with TRBJ1-1, with a tentative D call TRBD1 (5 bases). CDR1 and CDR2 from the germline V gene are ENHRY and SYGVKD. Trimming cost V 3 bases and J 9 bases, with 14 bases left between them. This CDR3 region has 13 residues. DNA for the CDR3: TGTGCCATCAGTGACAGGGATCTCCCCCAAGCTTTCTTT. This gives the protein CAISDRDLPQAFF.

This clone was seen a handful of times. V is TRBV5-4 and J is TRBJ1-1; D is undetermined. The length of the CDR3 is 14 residues. Germline V gene sequence: CDR1 SGHNT, CDR2 YYREEE (reference sequence). Deletions cut 1 base from V and 3 bases from J, with 10 bases between. CDR3 region: CASSLQLGDTEAFF. CDR3 DNA sequence: TGTGCCAGCAGCTTGCAACTTGGGGACACTGAAGCTTTCTTT. Looking up the rest from reference TRBV5-4 and TRBJ1-1 gives the full variable domain: ETGVTQSPTHLIKTRGQQVTLRCSSQSGHNTVSWYQQALGQGPQFIFQYYREEENGRGNFPPRFSGLQFPNYSSELNVNALELDDSALYLCASSLQLGDTEAFFGQGTRLTVV.

Here the CDR3 DNA reads TGTGCCAGCAGCTTAGTGGGGGTCCTAGCGGGAGGAAGACGATCTCATGAGCAGTTCTTC. Protein sequence: CASSLVGVLAGGRRSHEQFF. This sequence joins TRBV7-8 and TRBJ2-1; TRBD2 agrees at 11 bases. The CDR3 runs 20 residues. The V and J ends lost 1 base and 8 bases, in that order; junction bases with no gene match: 19. Per germline, CDR1 SGHVS and CDR2 FQNEAQ.

The CDR3 region is CASSPRGTGTSNYGYTF. CDR3 DNA sequence: TGTGCCAGCAGCCCTCGAGGGACAGGGACTTCTAACTATGGCTACACCTTC. The V gene is TRBV9, the J gene TRBJ1-2, with TRBD1 matching over 9 bases. Trimming cost V 4 bases and J 0 bases; bases outside gene matches: 10. The germline V gene has CDR1 SGDLS and CDR2 YYNGEE. The CDR3 is 17 amino acids. Supplemented by reference TRBV9 and TRBJ1-2, the full variable domain reads DSGVTQTPKHLITATGQRVTLRCSPRSGDLSVYWYQQSLDQGLQFLIQYYNGEERAKGNILERFSAQQFPDLHSELNLSSLELGDSALYFCASSPRGTGTSNYGYTFGSGTRLTVV.

This chain joins TRBV19 and TRBJ2-7; 11 nucleotides line up with TRBD2. CDR1 and CDR2 (germline): LNHDA, SQIVND (reference sequence). V lost 3 bases and J lost 1; bases outside the gene matches: 5. The CDR3 totals 16 residues. This chain's CDR3 is CASSITGTSGSYEQYF. CDR3 DNA sequence: TGTGCCAGTAGTATCACCGGGACTAGCGGATCCTACGAGCAGTACTTC.

This chain links TRBV28 with TRBJ2-4; D unclear. Per germline, CDR1 MDHEN and CDR2 SYDVKM. Trimming removed 6 bases at V and 0 bases at J, with 6 bases between. The CDR3 has 13 residues. CDR3 DNA: TGTGCCAGCAGGGACCTAGCCAAAAACATTCAGTACTTC. Its protein is CASRDLAKNIQYF.

V is TRBV9 and J is TRBJ1-3, with 8 bases matching TRBD1. V lost 3 bases and J lost 5; bases outside the gene matches: 7. Germline assignment: CDR1 SGDLS and CDR2 YYNGEE. The CDR3 is made up of 15 amino acids. The CDR3 DNA follows: TGTGCCAGCAGCGGGCGACAGGGGAAAAGAAACACCATATATTTT. Its translation: CASSGRQGKRNTIYF.